This passage covers 21 T cell receptor beta chains from one sample sequenced in a study of CD8 T cells in ankylosing spondylitis. TCRdb reanalysed the 5' RACE reads using MiXCR and keeps one entry per CDR3 protein. The sample carries tens of thousands of distinct CDR3 sequences, roughly 30% recorded once. Specimen: blood, either unsorted or a sorted T cell fraction (not recorded which). The receptors shown here come from a male donor with ankylosing spondylitis or in good health (not recorded which).

The J gene is TRBJ2-6, the V gene TRBV5-1; D unresolved. V was shortened by 7 bases and J by 2 bases, with 13 bases between the two germline ends. CDR3 length: 15 residues. In germline, CDR1 is SGHRS, CDR2 YFSETQ. Written as DNA, the CDR3 is TGCGCCAGCCGGAGAACGGCGGCTGGGGCCAACGTCCTGACTTTC. It translates to CASRRTAAGANVLTF. Supplemented by reference TRBV5-1 and TRBJ2-6, the full variable domain reads KAGVTQTPRYLIKTRGQQVTLSCSPISGHRSVSWYQQTPGQGLQFLFEYFSETQRNKGNFPGRFSGRQFSNSRSEMNVSTLELGDSALYLCASRRTAAGANVLTFGAGSRLTVL.

This clonotype has a handful of counts. The chain carries TRBV9 and TRBJ1-1; D is uncertain. Looked up from germline, CDR1 is SGDLS and CDR2 is YYNGEE. This CDR3 contains 12 residues. The germline V and J ends were trimmed by 3 bases and 2 bases, with 5 bases remaining between them. Here the CDR3 reads CASSAANTEAFF. In DNA form, the CDR3 reads TGTGCCAGCAGCGCGGCCAACACTGAAGCTTTCTTT.

J is TRBJ2-1 and V is TRBV24-1; D is ambiguous. The CDR3 runs 13 residues. The ends were cut back, 9 bases at V and 5 bases at J, with 13 bases in the middle. Germline CDR1 is KGHDR and CDR2 is SFDVKD. The CDR3 loop is CATGPMGNNEQFF. CDR3 DNA sequence: TGTGCCACCGGGCCTATGGGGAACAATGAGCAGTTCTTC.

The gene calls are TRBV20-1 and TRBJ2-3; TRBD2 matches at 7 bases. The ends lost 5 bases at V and 8 bases at J; junction bases unmatched: 4. Germline CDR1 is DFQATT and CDR2 is SNEGSKA (reference sequence). The CDR3 length is 11 residues. CDR3 nucleotide sequence: TGCAGTGCTGAATTAGCGGGTACGCAGTATTTT. Encoded protein: CSAELAGTQYF.

This clonotype was observed a single time. This chain joins TRBV28 and TRBJ2-5; 11 bases map to TRBD2. Germline CDR1 and CDR2: MDHEN and SYDVKM. The ends lost 6 bases at V and 3 bases at J; junction bases unmatched: 9. The CDR3 consists of 16 residues. CDR3 amino acids: CASSPRLAGLKETQYF. The DNA of the CDR3 is TGTGCCAGCAGCCCCAGACTAGCGGGGTTGAAAGAGACCCAGTACTTC.

The rearrangement joins TRBV5-1 to TRBJ2-1; D possibly corresponds to TRBD2 (6 bases). Trimming removed 0 bases at V and 8 bases at J, with 21 bases between. The germline V gene has CDR1 SGHRS and CDR2 YFSETQ. The CDR3 runs to 17 residues. CDR3: CASSLGRGPVDGDEQFF. For the CDR3, the DNA is TGCGCCAGCAGCTTGGGGCGGGGTCCCGTCGATGGCGATGAGCAGTTCTTC.

The chain's CDR3 is CAISEAYGGVNPSSGANVLTF. The CDR3 DNA follows: TGTGCCATCAGTGAGGCCTATGGGGGCGTAAATCCGAGCTCTGGGGCCAACGTCCTGACTTTC. The chain recombines TRBV10-3 with TRBJ2-6; TRBD1 is a possible D gene (6 bases). The CDR3 is 21 residues long. V lost 2 bases, J lost 0 bases, and 23 bases lay in between. Germline values: CDR1 ENHRY, CDR2 SYGVKD.

The J gene is TRBJ2-1, the V gene TRBV12-3 or TRBV12-4; perhaps TRBD1 as D (6 bases). Trimming removed 7 bases from V and 12 bases from J, with 25 bases in between. This CDR3 spans 15 amino acids. The CDR3 DNA reads as TGTGCCAGCACCGGAACAGGGCCACAAACCAAAGGGCAGTTCTTC. It yields the protein CASTGTGPQTKGQFF.

V usage is TRBV5-1 and J usage is TRBJ2-3; TRBD2 aligns across 8 bases. CDR1 is SGHRS and CDR2 is YFSETQ in the germline V gene. With V trimmed by 4 bases and J by 5 bases, 6 bases remained unmatched. This CDR3 contains 14 residues. This chain's CDR3 is CASSDTTSGDTQYF. In nucleotides, the CDR3 is TGCGCCAGCAGCGACACCACTAGCGGAGATACGCAGTATTTT.

The CDR3 spells CASSQNLDSKCTF. The CDR3 DNA reads as TGTGCCAGCAGCCAAAATTTGGACTCTAAGTGCACCTTC. The chain couples TRBV3-1 to TRBJ1-2; D remains unclear. The CDR3 is 13 amino acids. Trimming pared 2 bases from V and 13 bases from J, leaving 17 bases between. Germline assignment: CDR1 LGHDT and CDR2 YNNKEL (reference sequence).

J is TRBJ2-3 and V is TRBV12-3 or TRBV12-4, with 12 bases matching TRBD2. The V and J ends lost 5 bases and 9 bases, in that order; junction bases with no gene match: 9. CDR3 length equals 15 residues. CDR3 loop: CASSRPTSGSDTQYF. In nucleotides, the CDR3 is TGTGCCAGCAGTCGACCGACTAGCGGGAGTGACACGCAGTATTTT.

The J gene is TRBJ2-7, the V gene TRBV7-2; D is unclear. Trimming took off 0 bases at V and 9 bases at J, with 12 bases between the two ends. Germline V gives CDR1 SGHTA, CDR2 FQGNSA. The CDR3 loop spans 13 amino acids. The CDR3 reads CASSLAINSGQYV. The CDR3 DNA sequence: TGTGCCAGCAGCTTAGCGATAAATTCAGGGCAGTACGTC.

This sequence joins TRBV5-1 and TRBJ1-6, with 7 bases fitting TRBD1. Trimming at V came to 6 bases and at J to 0 bases, leaving 3 bases not matched to a gene. There are 15 residues in the CDR3. Per germline, CDR1 SGHRS and CDR2 YFSETQ. The CDR3 DNA reads TGCGCCAGCACCCGGGACAGCTCCTATAATTCACCCCTCCACTTT. As protein: CASTRDSSYNSPLHF.

The genes are TRBV3-1 and TRBJ2-1, with D uncertain. CDR3 length: 11 amino acids. Trimming took 3 bases from V and 7 from J, leaving 4 bases between them. The germline V gene has CDR1 LGHDT and CDR2 YNNKEL (reference sequence). The CDR3 loop reads CASSHRNEQFF. The CDR3 nucleotides are TGTGCCAGCAGCCACCGGAATGAGCAGTTCTTC.

The rearrangement links TRBV5-4 to TRBJ2-1; D is unclear. The ends were cut back, 4 bases at V and 7 bases at J, with 12 bases in the middle. Germline V gene data show CDR1 as SGHNT and CDR2 as YYREEE (reference sequence). The CDR3 runs 13 residues. CDR3 sequence (DNA): TGTGCCAGCAGCACCAGCCGACCGAATGAGCAGTTCTTC. It yields the protein CASSTSRPNEQFF. Complete variable domain (other parts from reference TRBV5-4 and TRBJ2-1): ETGVTQSPTHLIKTRGQQVTLRCSSQSGHNTVSWYQQALGQGPQFIFQYYREEENGRGNFPPRFSGLQFPNYSSELNVNALELDDSALYLCASSTSRPNEQFFGPGTRLTVL.

V gene TRBV29-1 combines with J gene TRBJ1-1, with 10 bases identical to TRBD1. With 7 bases clipped from V and 7 bases from J, the junction kept 15 bases outside the gene matches. Germline CDR1 and CDR2: SQVTM and ANQGSEA. The CDR3 length is 15 residues. Here the CDR3 DNA reads TGCAGCGCAAGCGGCTCGGACAGGGGGGTCGGTGAAGCTTTCTTT. As protein: CSASGSDRGVGEAFF.

This rearrangement joins TRBV7-2 to TRBJ2-7; D is possibly TRBD1 or TRBD2 (6 bases each). V was trimmed by 5 bases and J by 6 bases, leaving 14 bases between them. Germline CDR1 SGHTA, CDR2 FQGNSA. The CDR3 consists of 13 residues. The DNA for the CDR3 is TGTGCCAGCAGCCTTGGTGGGGGGCTCGAGCAGTACGTC. Amino acid sequence: CASSLGGGLEQYV.

V gene TRBV20-1 combines with J gene TRBJ1-1; D is possibly TRBD1 (6 bases). CDR3 length: 11 residues. Trimming removed 4 bases from V and 11 bases from J, with 14 bases in between. CDR1 is DFQATT and CDR2 is SNEGSKA in the germline V gene (reference sequence). The CDR3 here is CSATTGGSAFF. CDR3 bases: TGCAGTGCTACCACGGGGGGCTCTGCTTTCTTT.

This clonotype was seen repeatedly, ten times or more. This chain joins TRBV3-1 and TRBJ2-1; the D is unclear. Germline lookup yields CDR1 LGHDT and CDR2 YNNKEL (reference sequence). This CDR3 comprises 11 residues. Trimming shortened V by 0 bases and J by 9 bases, and 3 bases separated the two germline ends. CDR3 in amino acids: CASSQEREQFF. CDR3 DNA sequence: TGTGCCAGCAGCCAAGAACGTGAGCAGTTCTTC.

This clonotype was observed at least ten times. V is TRBV7-8 and J is TRBJ1-2; 11 bases are a match to TRBD1. Germline CDR1 SGHVS, CDR2 FQNEAQ. With 4 bases clipped from V and 3 bases from J, the junction kept 7 bases outside the gene matches. CDR3 length: 16 amino acids. CDR3 DNA: TGTGCCAGCAGCTGGATACCGGGACAGGGGGACTATGGCTACACCTTC. It is translated as CASSWIPGQGDYGYTF. The full variable domain, completed using reference TRBV7-8 and TRBJ1-2, is GAGVSQSPRYKVAKRGQDVALRCDPISGHVSLFWYQQALGQGPEFLTYFQNEAQLDKSGLPSDRFFAERPEGSVSTLKIQRTQQEDSAVYLCASSWIPGQGDYGYTFGSGTRLTVV.

The table lists this clonotype with a few counts. The chain recombines TRBV5-1 with TRBJ2-5, with D uncertain. V lost 1 base to trimming and J lost 3 bases, with 7 bases between them. From germline, CDR1 is SGHRS and CDR2 YFSETQ. The CDR3 covers 13 residues. The CDR3 region has the DNA TGCGCCAGCAGCTTGACCCCGAAAGAGACCCAGTACTTC. Translated, it gives CASSLTPKETQYF. The entire variable domain, with the rest obtained from reference TRBV5-1 and TRBJ2-5, is as follows: KAGVTQTPRYLIKTRGQQVTLSCSPISGHRSVSWYQQTPGQGLQFLFEYFSETQRNKGNFPGRFSGRQFSNSRSEMNVSTLELGDSALYLCASSLTPKETQYFGPGTRLLVL.